This T cell receptor (beta chain) was identified in a study of blood T cell repertoires in COVID-19. Overall study: Italy, Spain and the United States were the sources of the convalescent and acute COVID-19 samples. T cells, B-cell-depleted T cells, or PBMCs provided the cDNA or gDNA that served as material.

Trimming took 8 bases from V and 6 from J; bases not matched to a gene: 4. The germline gives CDR1 SEHNR, CDR2 FQNEAQ (reference sequence). The CDR3 contains 12 residues. Authors' methods: Researchers report that nucleated cell counts were estimated from reference gene primer amplification. Assay: immunoSEQ multiplex PCR; the TCRdb copy retains only in-frame clones and omits some. Clone size and the V and J calls come from that table; the DNA yielded D and trimming. The sample has roughly 250,000 clones; around 85% are singletons. This chain uses TRBV7-9 with TRBJ2-1; 7 bases fit TRBD2. The clonotype comes from a woman aged 40 to 50 with active or convalescent COVID-19. The sample comprised peripheral blood. CDR3 amino acids: CASSGGGNEQFF. The DNA for the CDR3 is TGTGCCAGCTCTGGGGGGGGCAATGAGCAGTTCTTC.